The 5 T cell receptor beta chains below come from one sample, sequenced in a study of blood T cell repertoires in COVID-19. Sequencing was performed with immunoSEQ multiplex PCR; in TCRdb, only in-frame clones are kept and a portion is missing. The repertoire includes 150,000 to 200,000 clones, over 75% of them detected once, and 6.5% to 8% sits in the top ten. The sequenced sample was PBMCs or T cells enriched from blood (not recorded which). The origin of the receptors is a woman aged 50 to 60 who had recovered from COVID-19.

In DNA, the CDR3 is TGTGCCAGCAGCGAACAGGGCGTCAATCAGCCCCAGCATTTT. Residues: CASSEQGVNQPQHF. The chain links TRBV6-2 or TRBV6-3 to TRBJ1-5; tentatively, D is TRBD1 (6 bases). CDR1 is MNHEY, CDR2 SVGEGT, per germline. The CDR3 is 14 residues long. Trimming took 6 bases from V and 3 from J, leaving 12 bases between them.

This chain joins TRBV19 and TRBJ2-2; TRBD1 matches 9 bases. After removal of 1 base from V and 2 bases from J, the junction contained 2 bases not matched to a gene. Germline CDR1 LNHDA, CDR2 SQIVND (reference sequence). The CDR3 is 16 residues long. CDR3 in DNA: TGTGCCAGTAGTATAGTACAGGGGGCAAACACCGGGGAGCTGTTTTTT. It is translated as CASSIVQGANTGELFF. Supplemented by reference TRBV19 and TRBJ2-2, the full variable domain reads DGGITQSPKYLFRKEGQNVTLSCEQNLNHDAMYWYRQDPGQGLRLIYYSQIVNDFQKGDIAEGYSVSREKKESFPLTVTSAQKNPTAFYLCASSIVQGANTGELFFGEGSRLTVL.

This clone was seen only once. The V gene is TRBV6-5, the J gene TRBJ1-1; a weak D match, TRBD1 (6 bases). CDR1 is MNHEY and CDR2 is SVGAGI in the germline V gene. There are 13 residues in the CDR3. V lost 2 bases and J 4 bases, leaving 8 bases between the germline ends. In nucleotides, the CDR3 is TGTGCCAGCAGTTACGAGGGGGTCACTGAAGCTTTCTTT. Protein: CASSYEGVTEAFF.

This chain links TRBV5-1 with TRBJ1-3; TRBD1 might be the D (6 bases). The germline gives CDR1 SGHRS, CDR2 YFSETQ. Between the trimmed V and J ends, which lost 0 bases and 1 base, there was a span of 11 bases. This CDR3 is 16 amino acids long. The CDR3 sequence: CASSLVGQPSGNTIYF. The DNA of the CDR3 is TGCGCCAGCAGCTTGGTTGGACAGCCTTCTGGAAACACCATATATTTT.

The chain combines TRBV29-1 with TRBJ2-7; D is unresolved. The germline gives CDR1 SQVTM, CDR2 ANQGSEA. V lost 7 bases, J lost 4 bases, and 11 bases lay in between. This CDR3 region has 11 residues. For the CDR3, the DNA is TGCAGCGCTTGGGCTTCGTACGAGCAGTACTTC. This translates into CSAWASYEQYF.